Each of the 21 T cell receptor beta chains below was sequenced from the same sample in a study of blood T cells in healthy people across ages. PCR was performed a second time for roughly 6 to 12 cycles using a sample-barcoded 5' primer and a J-beta primer mix. TCRdb re-derived calls from the 5' RACE reads in MiXCR, one entry per CDR3 protein. This sample has approximately 800,000 distinct CDR3 sequences, with about 62% found just once. The source material was blood. Receptors originate from a man aged 25 to 40 in good health.

This clonotype was seen only a few times. The rearrangement joins TRBV7-3 to TRBJ2-1, with 10 bases identical to TRBD2. CDR1 and CDR2 from the germline V gene are SGHTA and FQGTGA. V was clipped by 5 bases and J by 2 bases; unmatched bases: 12. This CDR3 has 18 amino acids. The CDR3 DNA is TGTGCCAGCAGCCTCATTAGCGGAGCGGGAGGGACCTACAATGAGCAGTTCTTC. Translation gives CASSLISGAGGTYNEQFF. Full variable domain (missing parts from reference TRBV7-3 and TRBJ2-1): GAGVSQTPSNKVTEKGKYVELRCDPISGHTALYWYRQSLGQGPEFLIYFQGTGAADDSGLPNDRFFAVRPEGSVSTLKIQRTERGDSAVYLCASSLISGAGGTYNEQFFGPGTRLTVL.

The gene calls are TRBV7-2 and TRBJ2-5; D remains ambiguous. The CDR3 length is 12 residues. Germline V lookup: CDR1 SGHTA, CDR2 FQGNSA. V lost 4 bases to trimming and J lost 7 bases, with 10 bases between them. This CDR3 reads CASSSYLGTQYF. The DNA for the CDR3 is TGTGCCAGCAGCTCCTACCTTGGGACCCAGTACTTC.

This clonotype has just a few counts. The chain employs TRBV20-1 and TRBJ1-2, with 9 bases lining up with TRBD1. Germline V gives CDR1 DFQATT, CDR2 SNEGSKA (reference sequence). The CDR3 is 14 amino acids. Germline trimming cut 4 bases from V and 2 bases from J; bases unmatched to any gene: 5. The CDR3 DNA reads as TGCAGTGCTATCTCCGGGACAGGGAACTATGGCTACACCTTC. Translated, it gives CSAISGTGNYGYTF.

This clonotype was counted once. The chain is built from TRBV6-6 and TRBJ1-5, with D unclear. The CDR3 has 15 residues. Trimming stripped 0 bases from V and 7 bases from J, with 13 bases between. CDR1 and CDR2 (germline): MNHNY, SVGAGI (reference sequence). The CDR3 loop is CASSYSSLTAQPQHF. CDR3 coding DNA: TGTGCCAGCAGTTACTCGAGTTTAACAGCCCAGCCCCAGCATTTT.

The chain carries TRBV5-6 and TRBJ1-5; D is ambiguous. V was trimmed by 4 bases and J by 6 bases, leaving 17 bases between them. Germline assignment: CDR1 SGHDT and CDR2 YYEEEE. There are 15 residues in the CDR3. This CDR3 reads CASSQYGEGFQPQHF. The CDR3 coding sequence is TGTGCCAGCAGCCAATACGGGGAGGGCTTTCAGCCCCAGCATTTT. The full variable domain, in which reference TRBV5-6 and TRBJ1-5 provide the parts outside the CDR3, is DAGVTQSPTHLIKTRGQQVTLRCSPKSGHDTVSWYQQALGQGPQFIFQYYEEEERQRGNFPDRFSGHQFPNYSSELNVNALLLGDSALYLCASSQYGEGFQPQHFGDGTRLSIL.

This clonotype was observed a few times. The J gene is TRBJ2-1, the V gene TRBV20-1; D ambiguous. CDR3 length: 13 residues. V was clipped by 1 base and J by 10 bases, with 14 bases between them. Germline CDR1 reads DFQATT; CDR2 reads SNEGSKA (reference sequence). CDR3 protein: CSARVRNLREQFF. The CDR3 DNA is TGCAGTGCTAGAGTGCGGAATCTCAGGGAGCAGTTCTTC.

The rearrangement links TRBV7-2 to TRBJ2-1; no reliable D call. The CDR3 runs to 15 residues. Germline assignment: CDR1 SGHTA and CDR2 FQGNSA. Trimming shortened V by 0 bases and J by 5 bases, and 11 bases separated the two germline ends. The CDR3 bases are TGTGCCAGCAGCTTAGCGCGCAATTACGACAATGAGCAGTTCTTC. Translation gives CASSLARNYDNEQFF. Using reference TRBV7-2 and TRBJ2-1 for the parts outside the CDR3, the full variable domain is GAGVSQSPSNKVTEKGKDVELRCDPISGHTALYWYRQSLGQGLEFLIYFQGNSAPDKSGLPSDRFSAERTGGSVSTLTIQRTQQEDSAVYLCASSLARNYDNEQFFGPGTRLTVL.

This clonotype was picked up a small number of times. The chain combines TRBV7-2 with TRBJ2-1, with D unresolved. The CDR3 has 14 residues. Germline assignment: CDR1 SGHTA and CDR2 FQGNSA. Trimming took 0 bases from V and 9 from J, leaving 12 bases between them. The CDR3 sequence: CASSLAASSLEQFF. The CDR3 DNA is TGTGCCAGCAGCTTAGCCGCTAGTTCGCTTGAGCAGTTCTTC.

V usage is TRBV7-2 and J usage is TRBJ1-2, with 7 nucleotides matching TRBD1. After removal of 4 bases from V and 7 bases from J, the junction contained 12 bases not matched to a gene. Per germline, CDR1 SGHTA and CDR2 FQGNSA. The CDR3 has 15 residues. CDR3 protein: CASSSRAGTEGGYTF. The CDR3 DNA is TGTGCCAGCAGCTCTAGGGCCGGGACAGAGGGTGGCTACACCTTC.

The gene calls are TRBV20-1 and TRBJ2-7; D is tentatively TRBD1 or TRBD2 (6 bases each). The V and J ends lost 3 bases and 2 bases respectively, with 17 bases between them. This CDR3 region has 15 residues. Per germline, CDR1 DFQATT and CDR2 SNEGSKA (reference sequence). The DNA of the CDR3 is TGCAGTGCTAGCCCCCCGGGGGCGAACGCCTACGAGCAGTACTTC. It yields the protein CSASPPGANAYEQYF.

This sequence joins TRBV24-1 and TRBJ2-1, with D perhaps matching TRBD2 (5 bases). CDR1 KGHDR and CDR2 SFDVKD come from the germline V gene. This CDR3 comprises 13 residues. V gave up 1 base and J gave up 7 bases, with 7 bases separating them. The chain's CDR3 is CATSDFAGNEQFF. CDR3 nucleotides: TGTGCCACCAGTGATTTCGCGGGTAATGAGCAGTTCTTC.

In its sample, this clonotype was seen a few times. The chain is built from TRBV11-2 and TRBJ1-4, with TRBD1 as a possible D gene (5 bases). The CDR3 is made up of 15 amino acids. V was clipped by 2 bases and J by 7 bases, with 14 bases between them. Germline loops: CDR1 SGHAT, CDR2 FQNNGV. CDR3 coding DNA: TGTGCCAGCAGCTTAAGTTGGCAGGGTCGTGAAAAACTGTTTTTT. Protein: CASSLSWQGREKLFF.

The rearrangement links TRBV20-1 to TRBJ1-2; D is undetermined. The germline V gene encodes CDR1 DFQATT and CDR2 SNEGSKA (reference sequence). Trimming cost V 0 bases and J 6 bases, with 8 bases left between them. This CDR3 spans 12 amino acids. The CDR3 loop reads CSARDPKDGYTF. The CDR3 coding sequence is TGCAGTGCTAGAGATCCCAAAGATGGCTACACCTTC.

This clonotype turned up a few times. The chain employs TRBV7-2 and TRBJ2-1, with a weak D call TRBD2 (5 bases). CDR3 length: 16 amino acids. Trimming stripped 2 bases from V and 0 bases from J, with 11 bases between. CDR1 is SGHTA and CDR2 is FQGNSA in the germline V gene. CDR3 bases: TGTGCCAGCAGCTTATTTTCGGGGATCTCCTACAATGAGCAGTTCTTC. Translated, it gives CASSLFSGISYNEQFF.

This clonotype was found a few times. J is TRBJ1-2 and V is TRBV28, with D possibly TRBD1 on 6 matching bases. From germline, CDR1 is MDHEN and CDR2 SYDVKM. The CDR3 sequence is 15 residues long. Trimming left V 5 bases short and J 5 bases short, with 18 bases between. In DNA form, the CDR3 reads TGTGCCAGCAGTACCCCTAAGGGGGGCTCGTATGGCTACACCTTC. It codes for CASSTPKGGSYGYTF.

The CDR3 region is CASSPDRTGSRKDTQYF. DNA for the CDR3: TGTGCCAGCAGCCCAGACAGGACGGGGAGCCGAAAAGATACGCAGTATTTT. The V and J genes are TRBV14 and TRBJ2-3; tentatively, D is TRBD1 (6 bases). V was trimmed by 4 bases and J by 5 bases, leaving 22 bases between them. CDR1 is SGHDN, CDR2 FVKESK, per germline. This CDR3 contains 17 residues.

The chain recombines TRBV29-1 with TRBJ1-2; D is unclear. Trimming shortened V by 0 bases and J by 4 bases, and 12 bases separated the two germline ends. In germline, CDR1 is SQVTM, CDR2 ANQGSEA. The CDR3 covers 14 residues. The CDR3 region is CSVEEIDGIYGYTF. For the CDR3, the DNA is TGCAGCGTTGAAGAAATTGACGGAATCTATGGCTACACCTTC.

The chain joins TRBV15 to TRBJ2-7; D possibly matches TRBD1 or TRBD2 (5 bases each). The CDR3 contains 14 residues. Trimming took 5 bases from V and 2 from J, leaving 13 bases between them. Germline CDR1 and CDR2: LNHNV and YYDKDF (reference sequence). CDR3 loop: CATSSGRETYEQYF. The CDR3 DNA is TGTGCCACCAGCTCAGGCAGGGAGACCTACGAGCAGTACTTC.

Only one count was recorded for this clonotype. The rearrangement links TRBV7-9 to TRBJ2-1, with 12 bases identical to TRBD1. V gave up 5 bases and J gave up 8 bases; unmatched junction bases: 7. This CDR3 contains 15 residues. Germline V gene lookup returns CDR1 SEHNR and CDR2 FQNEAQ (reference sequence). DNA for the CDR3: TGTGCCAGCAGCCCGGGACAGGGGGCGTTCTATGAGCAGTTCTTC. It specifies CASSPGQGAFYEQFF. The complete variable domain, with remaining parts taken from reference TRBV7-9 and TRBJ2-1, reads DTGVSQNPRHKITKRGQNVTFRCDPISEHNRLYWYRQTLGQGPEFLTYFQNEAQLEKSRLLSDRFSAERPKGSFSTLEIQRTEQGDSAMYLCASSPGQGAFYEQFFGPGTRLTVL.

This clonotype was observed a few times. The chain uses TRBV5-1 and TRBJ2-1; a possible D gene is TRBD1 (5 bases). The V and J ends lost 0 bases and 7 bases respectively, with 14 bases between them. In germline, CDR1 is SGHRS, CDR2 YFSETQ. This CDR3 has 15 amino acids. The CDR3 loop reads CASSLEGKNGNEQFF. For the CDR3, the DNA is TGCGCCAGCAGCTTGGAGGGGAAGAACGGAAATGAGCAGTTCTTC.

V gene TRBV12-3 or TRBV12-4 combines with J gene TRBJ1-1; D ambiguous. Trimming stripped 5 bases from V and 3 bases from J, with 10 bases between. The length of the CDR3 is 13 residues. The CDR3 DNA reads TGTGCCAGCAGTACGGCGCGCTACACTGAAGCTTTCTTT. The encoded protein is CASSTARYTEAFF.